This T cell receptor beta chain was documented in a study of cytomegalovirus exposure and HLA in healthy donors. The donors comprised healthy bone marrow donors. Both 60 Vbeta primers and 13 Jbeta primers went into the PCR. Sequenced by immunoSEQ multiplex PCR; TCRdb stores in-frame clones only, minus some. Altogether over 90,000 clones are present, 73% being singletons, with the ten largest covering over 3%. Sequenced: PBMCs. This receptor was obtained from a man in his forties or fifties in good health and CMV-seronegative.

The CDR3 DNA follows: TGTGCCAGCAGTCTACAGGGTGCGCAGTCACCCCTCCACTTT. Its translation is CASSLQGAQSPLHF. The chain carries TRBV2 and TRBJ1-6; perhaps TRBD1 as D (6 bases). The CDR3 has 14 amino acids. V was trimmed by 5 bases and J by 10 bases, leaving 15 bases between them. Germline V gene lookup returns CDR1 SNHLY and CDR2 FYNNEI. The variable domain in full, with the rest retrieved from reference TRBV2 and TRBJ1-6, is EPEVTQTPSHQVTQMGQEVILRCVPISNHLYFYWYRQILGQKVEFLVSFYNNEISEKSEIFDDQFSVERPDGSNFTLKIRSTKLEDSAMYFCASSLQGAQSPLHFGNGTRLTVT.